This paragraph covers one TCR beta chain sequence. This sample is drawn from a study of Ad26.COV2.S vaccination and SARS-CoV-2 variants. Study summary: Donor participated within the Ad26.COV2.S arm of the COV1001 trial.

Treatment: over 15 received Ad26.COV2.S at low or high dose, single or two shots; several received placebo; per-sample allocation not given. Specimen acquisition occurred on day 63 following the initial vaccine or placebo injection. Libraries were prepared by immunoSEQ multiplex PCR; TCRdb keeps only in-frame clonotypes and omits some of them. This sample has 380,000 or so clones; under 90% occur once, and the top ten carry 7% to 9.5%. The CDR3 runs to 13 residues. Trimming removed 4 bases from V and 9 bases from J; junction bases left unmatched: 3. CDR1 is SGHNT and CDR2 is YENEEA in the germline V gene.

Sequences were derived from peripheral blood, sampled in a trial of Ad26.COV2.S vaccine versus placebo. The chain links TRBV11-3 to TRBJ2-5, with TRBD2 matching 12 bases. The sequence derives from a person between 18 and 65 years old who received the Ad26.COV2.S COVID-19 vaccine or a placebo. The CDR3 region has the DNA TGTGCCAGCAGCTCCCTAGCGGGAGGGGCCCAGTACTTC. Amino acid sequence: CASSSLAGGAQYF.